The present T cell receptor (beta chain) was sequenced within a study of identical twins. TCRdb reprocessed the 5' RACE reads with MiXCR, giving one entry per CDR3 protein. The table shows 1.5 million to 2 million distinct CDR3 sequences, with under 35% occurring only once. This clonotype was observed a few times. Its antigen is not identified. The CDR3 spans 14 residues. The germline CDR1 and CDR2 sequences are MNHEY and SMNVEV (reference sequence). The germline V and J ends were trimmed by 2 bases and 3 bases, with 9 bases remaining between them. Study-level points and caveats: Insertion counts were lower in abundant cord blood beta clonotypes, a trend that memory repertoires did not show. Zero-insertion findings could be partly confounded by invariant cells (MAIT and iNKT cells). Twins' excess sharing was less marked for out-of-frame beta sequences.

The chain links TRBV27 to TRBJ2-3; D remains ambiguous. Sequenced: cord blood. The sequence derives from a newborn girl in good health. The CDR3 DNA follows: TGTGCCAGCAGTTTACTGGACGTAACAGATACGCAGTATTTT. Its protein is CASSLLDVTDTQYF.